This T cell receptor beta chain was recovered during a study of T-cell reconstitution after alpha-beta-depleted transplantation in children. V was pared by 8 bases and J by 0 bases, with 11 bases between. The CDR3 spans 13 residues. CDR1 and CDR2 from the germline V gene are SQVTM and ANQGSEA. For TCRbeta, the library was prepared with unique molecular identifiers. TCRdb passed the PCR reads through MiXCR, listing each CDR3 protein once. The sample holds some 390,000 distinct CDR3 sequences, about 20% seen once. This sample comprised PBMCs from the stem cell graft donor, obtained from the stem cell graft. The receptor comes from a human donor who donated a stem cell graft to a child with acute myeloid leukemia. The chain links TRBV29-1 to TRBJ2-1; either TRBD1 or TRBD2 may fit D (5 bases each). This CDR3 is CSTVGDSYNEQFF. Here the CDR3 DNA reads TGCAGCACCGTGGGGGACTCCTACAATGAGCAGTTCTTC.